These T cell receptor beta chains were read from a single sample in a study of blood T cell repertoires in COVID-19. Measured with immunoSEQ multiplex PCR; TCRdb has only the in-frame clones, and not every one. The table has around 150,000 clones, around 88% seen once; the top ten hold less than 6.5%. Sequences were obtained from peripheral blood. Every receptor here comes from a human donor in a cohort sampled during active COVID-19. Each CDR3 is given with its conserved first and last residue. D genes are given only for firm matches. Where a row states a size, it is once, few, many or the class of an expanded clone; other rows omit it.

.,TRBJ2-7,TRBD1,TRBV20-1,TGCAGTGCTAGTTCGGTCGACAGGGCCAATGTCTACGAGCAGTACTTC,CSASSVDRANVYEQYF
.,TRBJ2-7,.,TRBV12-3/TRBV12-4,TGTGCCAGCAGTGGACTCCCCTCCTACGAGCAGTACTTC,CASSGLPSYEQYF
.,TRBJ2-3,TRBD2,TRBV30,TGTGCCTTTAGCGGGGGGTCCCTTGTTCTCACAGATACGCAGTATTTT,CAFSGGSLVLTDTQYF
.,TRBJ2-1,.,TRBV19,TGTGCCAGTAGTATCCAGGGTAGAACCGGCAATGAGCAGTTCTTC,CASSIQGRTGNEQFF
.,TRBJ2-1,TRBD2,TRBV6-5,TGTGCCAGCAGAGGAGGACTAGCGGGGGAAAATGAGCAGTTCTTC,CASRGGLAGENEQFF
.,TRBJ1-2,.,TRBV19,TGTGCCAGTAGTATAGACCACTCAACCGGGACACCTTATGGCTACACCTTC,CASSIDHSTGTPYGYTF
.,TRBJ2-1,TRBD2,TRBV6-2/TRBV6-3,TGTGCCAGCAGTAAAGCGGGGGGGGGCTCCTACAATGAGCAGTTCTTC,CASSKAGGGSYNEQFF
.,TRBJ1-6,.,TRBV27,TGTGCCAGCAGTGGGTTGGACAGATCTTCACCCCTCCACTTT,CASSGLDRSSPLHF
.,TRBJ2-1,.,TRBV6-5,TGTGCCAGCAGTAACTCAGGACGATTAGCGGAGGAGCAGTTCTTC,CASSNSGRLAEEQFF
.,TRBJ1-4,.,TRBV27,TGTGCCAGCAGTTTTGGGGGGACTAATGAAAAACTGTTTTTT,CASSFGGTNEKLFF
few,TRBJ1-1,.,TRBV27,TGTGCCAGCAGTTTAGGGCAATACACTGAAGCTTTCTTT,CASSLGQYTEAFF
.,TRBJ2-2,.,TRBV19,TGTGCCAGTAGTCCTTCAGGGAACACCGGGGAGCTGTTTTTT,CASSPSGNTGELFF
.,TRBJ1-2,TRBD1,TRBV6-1,TGTGCCAGCAGTGAGGGACAGGGTCTTGGCTACACCTTC,CASSEGQGLGYTF
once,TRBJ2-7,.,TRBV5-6,TGTGCCAGCAGCCGAGGTGCGGGGGCCACCTACGAGCAGTACTTC,CASSRGAGATYEQYF
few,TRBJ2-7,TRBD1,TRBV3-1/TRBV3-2,TGTGCCAGCAGCCAAGAGGGTACAGGGGGCGCCATCAATAAGTACTTC,CASSQEGTGGAINKYF
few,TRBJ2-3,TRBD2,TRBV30,TGTGCCTGGAGTGAGGAAAGCGGGAGACTTACGCAGTATTTT,CAWSEESGRLTQYF
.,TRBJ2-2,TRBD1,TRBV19,TGTGCCAGTAGTATGGGACAGGGTCTGACCGGGGAGCTGTTTTTT,CASSMGQGLTGELFF
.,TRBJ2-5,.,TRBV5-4,TGTGCCAGCAGCGCTCCGGTTCAAGAGACCCAGTACTTC,CASSAPVQETQYF
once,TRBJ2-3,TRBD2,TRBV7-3,TGTGCCAGCAGCCCCAGCGGGGGTTCTGGAGATACGCAGTATTTT,CASSPSGGSGDTQYF
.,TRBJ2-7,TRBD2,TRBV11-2,TGTGCCAGCAGCCCATTGTGGACTAGCGGTTACGAGCAGTACTTC,CASSPLWTSGYEQYF
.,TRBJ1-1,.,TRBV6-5,TGTGCCAGCAGTTATCTCTCGGGGAGAGGTGAAGCTTTCTTT,CASSYLSGRGEAFF
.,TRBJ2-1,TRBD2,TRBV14,TGTGCCAGCAGCCACCGGGGGGGCGGGGGTGAGCAGTTCTTC,CASSHRGGGGEQFF
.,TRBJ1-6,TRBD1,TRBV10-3,TGTGCCATCAGTGAGTCGGGACAGGGCATTAATTCACCCCTCCACTTT,CAISESGQGINSPLHF
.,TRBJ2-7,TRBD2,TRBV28,TGTGCCAGCAGCCCCGGGACTAGCCTCGAGCAGTACTTC,CASSPGTSLEQYF
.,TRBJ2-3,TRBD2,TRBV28,TGTGCCAGCCGGGAGGGAGGGGGCACAGATACGCAGTATTTT,CASREGGGTDTQYF
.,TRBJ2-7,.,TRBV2,TGTGCCAGCAGAAGAGGTCCACCCCTCATCTACGAGCAGTACTTC,CASRRGPPLIYEQYF
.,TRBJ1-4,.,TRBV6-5,TGTGCCAGCAGTTACAGCCGAAATGAAAAACTGTTTTTT,CASSYSRNEKLFF
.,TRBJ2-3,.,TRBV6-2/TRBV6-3,TGTGCCAGCAGTTACGTCTACACAGATACGCAGTATTTT,CASSYVYTDTQYF